The 20 T cell receptor beta chains reported below all come from one sample, sequenced in a study of cytomegalovirus exposure and HLA in healthy donors. With 60 Vbeta and 13 Jbeta primers, the PCR was carried out. Data came from immunoSEQ multiplex PCR; TCRdb stores just in-frame clones and leaves some out. This table has over 150,000 clones, roughly 72% appearing once. Sequenced input: PBMCs. All receptors derive from a young man in good health and CMV-seronegative.

This chain connects TRBV28 to TRBJ2-1; no clear D. The CDR3 contains 13 residues. Germline assignment: CDR1 MDHEN and CDR2 SYDVKM. The V and J ends lost 7 bases and 3 bases respectively, with 10 bases between them. The CDR3 DNA is TGTGCCAGCATCCTTCCGGGCTACAATGAGCAGTTCTTC. This codes for CASILPGYNEQFF.

The chain couples TRBV2 to TRBJ2-7, with 9 positions matching TRBD1. The CDR3 has 13 residues. V gave up 10 bases and J gave up 6 bases; unmatched junction bases: 10. Germline V lookup: CDR1 SNHLY, CDR2 FYNNEI. This chain's CDR3 is CANSRDRDGEQYF. CDR3 coding DNA: TGTGCCAATTCAAGGGACAGGGATGGCGAGCAGTACTTC.

CDR3 DNA: TGTGCCAGCAGCAGCGTTAATCAGCCCCAGCATTTT. Translated, it gives CASSSVNQPQHF. V is TRBV7-9 and J is TRBJ1-5; D is unresolved. Trimming removed 5 bases at V and 4 bases at J, with 6 bases between. This CDR3 contains 12 residues. Germline V gene data show CDR1 as SEHNR and CDR2 as FQNEAQ (reference sequence).

The V gene is TRBV6-6, the J gene TRBJ1-3, with D unresolved. Germline V gene data show CDR1 as MNHNY and CDR2 as SVGAGI (reference sequence). V was cut by 2 bases and J by 0 bases, with 8 bases left in between. There are 15 residues in the CDR3. CDR3 nucleotide sequence: TGTGCCAGCAGTTACCTACCGATCTCTGGAAACACCATATATTTT. Translation: CASSYLPISGNTIYF.

This sequence joins TRBV4-3 and TRBJ2-3; 9 bases line up with TRBD2. J gave up 5 bases and V 1 base, and 4 bases lay outside the gene matches. The CDR3 covers 15 residues. Germline CDR1 LGHNA, CDR2 YSLEER. This CDR3 is CASSQGGGGGDTQYF. DNA for the CDR3: TGCGCCAGCAGCCAAGGGGGCGGGGGGGGAGATACGCAGTATTTT.

A few counts support this clone. The chain recombines TRBV11-2 with TRBJ2-7; a possible D gene is TRBD2 (5 bases). This CDR3 spans 16 amino acids. The V and J ends lost 3 bases and 3 bases respectively, with 18 bases between them. Germline loops: CDR1 SGHAT, CDR2 FQNNGV. CDR3 DNA: TGTGCCAGCAGCTTCGGCACAGACACTAGGTTCTACGAGCAGTACTTC. It encodes CASSFGTDTRFYEQYF.

This clone was recorded once. The chain carries TRBV29-1 and TRBJ2-7; 9 bases line up with TRBD2. This CDR3 is 12 amino acids long. After removal of 7 bases from V and 2 bases from J, the junction contained 3 bases not matched to a gene. Germline-derived CDR1 and CDR2 are SQVTM and ANQGSEA. CDR3 in DNA: TGCAGCGCCAGCGGGGGGACCTACGAGCAGTACTTC. As protein: CSASGGTYEQYF.

The chain employs TRBV5-4 and TRBJ1-4; 7 positions match TRBD1. Germline V lookup: CDR1 SGHNT, CDR2 YYREEE (reference sequence). V trimming: 4 bases; J trimming: 5 bases; junction bases outside the gene matches: 2. The CDR3 is made up of 13 amino acids. CDR3 DNA: TGTGCCAGCAGCCCGGGACAGAATGAAAAACTGTTTTTT. Encoded protein: CASSPGQNEKLFF.

This chain connects TRBV27 to TRBJ2-1; D is ambiguous. CDR1 and CDR2 (germline): MNHEY, SMNVEV (reference sequence). Trimming left V 1 base short and J 3 bases short, with 4 bases between. The CDR3 consists of 13 residues. The CDR3 region has the DNA TGTGCCAGCAGTTTATTACACTACAATGAGCAGTTCTTC. Protein: CASSLLHYNEQFF.

The V and J genes are TRBV19 and TRBJ2-7; 8 positions agree with TRBD1. Losses at the gene ends were 6 bases for V and 6 bases for J; bases not matched to a gene: 13. Per germline, CDR1 LNHDA and CDR2 SQIVND (reference sequence). This CDR3 contains 15 residues. CDR3 in DNA: TGTGCCAGTAGCGCCCAAGGACAGGGCAATCTCGAGCAGTACTTC. Protein: CASSAQGQGNLEQYF.

This chain uses TRBV19 with TRBJ1-2; a weak D match, TRBD1 (6 bases). The CDR3 is made up of 14 amino acids. CDR1 and CDR2 from the germline V gene are LNHDA and SQIVND (reference sequence). Trimming removed 3 bases from V and 2 bases from J, with 10 bases in between. DNA of the CDR3: TGTGCCAGTAGTATCCCGACAGGCAACTATGGCTACACCTTC. This gives the protein CASSIPTGNYGYTF. Looking up the rest from reference TRBV19 and TRBJ1-2 gives the full variable domain: DGGITQSPKYLFRKEGQNVTLSCEQNLNHDAMYWYRQDPGQGLRLIYYSQIVNDFQKGDIAEGYSVSREKKESFPLTVTSAQKNPTAFYLCASSIPTGNYGYTFGSGTRLTVV.

The V gene is TRBV28, the J gene TRBJ1-5, with 9 bases matching TRBD1. J gave up 12 bases and V 4 bases, and 16 bases lay outside the gene matches. The germline CDR1 and CDR2 sequences are MDHEN and SYDVKM. This CDR3 contains 16 residues. The CDR3 loop reads CASSSPGTGRGGYQHF. CDR3 sequence (DNA): TGTGCCAGCAGTTCCCCTGGGACAGGGCGGGGAGGTTACCAGCATTTT. The whole variable domain, remainder taken from reference TRBV28 and TRBJ1-5, is DVKVTQSSRYLVKRTGEKVFLECVQDMDHENMFWYRQDPGLGLRLIYFSYDVKMKEKGDIPEGYSVSREKKERFSLILESASTNQTSMYLCASSSPGTGRGGYQHFGDGTRLSIL.

The rearrangement links TRBV6-1 to TRBJ1-1; D call uncertain. The CDR3 length is 13 residues. The germline V and J ends were trimmed by 8 bases and 1 base, with 11 bases remaining between them. The germline V gene has CDR1 MNHNS and CDR2 SASEGT. The CDR3 loop reads CASVAPGNTEAFF. As DNA, the CDR3 is TGTGCCAGCGTCGCACCGGGGAACACTGAAGCTTTCTTT.

The gene calls are TRBV27 and TRBJ2-6, with TRBD2 identical over 8 bases. This CDR3 contains 23 residues. CDR1 is MNHEY and CDR2 is SMNVEV in the germline V gene (reference sequence). The ends lost 1 base at V and 0 bases at J; junction bases unmatched: 20. The CDR3 DNA reads as TGTGCCAGCAGTTTATGGCCACCGAGAGGCCATAGCGGGGAGAGCTCTGGGGCCAACGTCCTGACTTTC. Amino acid sequence: CASSLWPPRGHSGESSGANVLTF.

The chain has TRBV9 and TRBJ2-1, with TRBD2 matching over 7 bases. The CDR3 covers 16 residues. Germline V gives CDR1 SGDLS, CDR2 YYNGEE. V shed 4 bases, J shed 2 bases, and the junction held 9 bases outside the gene matches. CDR3 in amino acids: CASSLTPSGTYNEQFF. The DNA of the CDR3 is TGTGCCAGCAGCCTAACCCCTAGCGGAACCTACAATGAGCAGTTCTTC.

The gene calls are TRBV30 and TRBJ2-1; TRBD2 aligns across 11 bases. The V and J ends lost 5 bases and 9 bases, in that order; junction bases with no gene match: 9. CDR1 is GTSNPN, CDR2 SVGIG, per germline (reference sequence). This CDR3 comprises 14 residues. DNA for the CDR3: TGTGCCTGGCTAACTAGCGGGAGCGGGGGTGAGCAGTTCTTC. It encodes CAWLTSGSGGEQFF.

This chain joins TRBV5-1 and TRBJ1-1, with D possibly matching TRBD1 (6 bases). The ends were cut back, 4 bases at V and 0 bases at J, with 13 bases in the middle. Per germline, CDR1 SGHRS and CDR2 YFSETQ. The CDR3 extends over 15 amino acids. The CDR3 nucleotides are TGCGCCAGCAGCCCCAACAGGGCCATGAACACTGAAGCTTTCTTT. This gives the protein CASSPNRAMNTEAFF.

This clone has more than one count but fewer than ten. Compared with germline, one end of the junction differs, possibly owing to a read error. The chain couples TRBV6-5 to TRBJ1-6; 9 bases fit TRBD1. The CDR3 runs to 13 residues. The germline V gene has CDR1 MNHEY and CDR2 SVGAGI. The CDR3 bases are TGTGCCAGCAGGGACAGGGGTGGTTCACCCCTCAACTTT. Translated, it gives CASRDRGGSPLNF.

The rearrangement uses TRBV15 and TRBJ2-2; the match to TRBD2 covers 14 bases. The junction had 9 bases not matched to a gene; V was cut back by 1 base and J by 2 bases. This CDR3 is 20 amino acids long. Germline CDR1 reads LNHNV; CDR2 reads YYDKDF (reference sequence). The CDR3 region has the DNA TGTGCCACCAGCAGAGTCTGGGAGACTAGCGGGGGGGTCAACACCGGGGAGCTGTTTTTT. Translated, it gives CATSRVWETSGGVNTGELFF.

This clone showed up just once. The chain employs TRBV7-8 and TRBJ2-3; 7 bases align to TRBD2. Germline CDR1 reads SGHVS; CDR2 reads FQNEAQ. J gave up 2 bases and V 2 bases, and 7 bases lay outside the gene matches. CDR3 length: 16 amino acids. The CDR3 loop reads CASSLSWGGDTDTQYF. The CDR3 bases are TGTGCCAGCAGCTTAAGCTGGGGGGGAGACACAGATACGCAGTATTTT.